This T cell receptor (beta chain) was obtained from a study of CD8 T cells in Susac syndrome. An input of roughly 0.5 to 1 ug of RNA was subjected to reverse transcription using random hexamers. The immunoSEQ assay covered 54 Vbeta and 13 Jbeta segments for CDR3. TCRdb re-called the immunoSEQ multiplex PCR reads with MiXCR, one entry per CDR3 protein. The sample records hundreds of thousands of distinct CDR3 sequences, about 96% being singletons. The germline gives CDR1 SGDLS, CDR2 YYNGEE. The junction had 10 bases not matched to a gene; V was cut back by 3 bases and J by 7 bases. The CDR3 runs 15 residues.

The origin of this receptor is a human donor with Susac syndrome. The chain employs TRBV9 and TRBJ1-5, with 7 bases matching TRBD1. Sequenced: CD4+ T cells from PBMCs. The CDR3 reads CASSAPGGANQPQHF. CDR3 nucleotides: TGTGCCAGCAGCGCCCCAGGGGGGGCGAACCAGCCCCAGCATTTT.